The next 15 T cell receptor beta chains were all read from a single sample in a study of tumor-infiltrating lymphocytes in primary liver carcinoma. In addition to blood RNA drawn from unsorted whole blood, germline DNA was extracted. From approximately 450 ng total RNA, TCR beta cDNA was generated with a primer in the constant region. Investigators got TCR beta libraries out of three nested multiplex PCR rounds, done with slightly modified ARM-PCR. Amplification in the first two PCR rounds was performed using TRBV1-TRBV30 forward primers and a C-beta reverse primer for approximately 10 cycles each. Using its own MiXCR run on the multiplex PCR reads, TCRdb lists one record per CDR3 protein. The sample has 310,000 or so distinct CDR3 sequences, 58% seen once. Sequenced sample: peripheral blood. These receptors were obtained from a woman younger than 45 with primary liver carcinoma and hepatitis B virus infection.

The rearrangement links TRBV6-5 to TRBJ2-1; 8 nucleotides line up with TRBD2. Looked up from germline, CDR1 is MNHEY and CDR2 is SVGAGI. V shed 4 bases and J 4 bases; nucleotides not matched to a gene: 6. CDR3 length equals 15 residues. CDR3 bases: TGTGCCAGCAGTTTACGCGGGGGGATATACAATGAGCAGTTCTTC. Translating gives CASSLRGGIYNEQFF.

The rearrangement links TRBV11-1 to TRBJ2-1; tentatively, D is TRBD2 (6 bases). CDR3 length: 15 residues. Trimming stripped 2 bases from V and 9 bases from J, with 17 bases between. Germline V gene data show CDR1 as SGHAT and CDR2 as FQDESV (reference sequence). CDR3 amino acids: CASSLFRGSYTEQFF. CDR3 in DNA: TGTGCCAGCAGCTTATTCCGGGGGTCCTATACTGAGCAGTTCTTC.

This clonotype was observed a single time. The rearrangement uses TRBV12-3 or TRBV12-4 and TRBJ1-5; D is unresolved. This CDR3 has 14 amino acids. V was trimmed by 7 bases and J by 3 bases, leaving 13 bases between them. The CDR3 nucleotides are TGTGCCAGCAATGCTGACGGGTACAATCAGCCCCAGCATTTT. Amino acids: CASNADGYNQPQHF.

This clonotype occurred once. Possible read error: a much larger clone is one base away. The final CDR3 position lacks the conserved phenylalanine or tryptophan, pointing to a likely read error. The CDR3 loop reads CASSLSSRQETQYL. The CDR3 DNA reads as TGTGCCAGCAGTTTGAGTAGTCGGCAAGAGACCCAGTACCTC. The chain has TRBV12-3 or TRBV12-4 and TRBJ2-5; D is uncertain. V was clipped by 3 bases and J by 2 bases, with 10 bases between them. This CDR3 is 14 amino acids long.

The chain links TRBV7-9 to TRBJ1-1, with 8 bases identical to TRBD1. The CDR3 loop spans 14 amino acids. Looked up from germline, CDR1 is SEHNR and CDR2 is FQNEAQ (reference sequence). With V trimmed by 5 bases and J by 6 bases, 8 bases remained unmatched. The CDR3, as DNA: TGTGCCAGCAGCCTACTAGGACAGGGCGCTGAAGCTTTCTTT. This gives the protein CASSLLGQGAEAFF.

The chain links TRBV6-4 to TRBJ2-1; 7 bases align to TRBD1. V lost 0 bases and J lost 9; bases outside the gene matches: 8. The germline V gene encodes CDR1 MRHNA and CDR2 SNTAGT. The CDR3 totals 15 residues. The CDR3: CASSDSITGAREQFF. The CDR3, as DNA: TGTGCCAGCAGTGACTCGATTACAGGGGCGCGTGAGCAGTTCTTC.

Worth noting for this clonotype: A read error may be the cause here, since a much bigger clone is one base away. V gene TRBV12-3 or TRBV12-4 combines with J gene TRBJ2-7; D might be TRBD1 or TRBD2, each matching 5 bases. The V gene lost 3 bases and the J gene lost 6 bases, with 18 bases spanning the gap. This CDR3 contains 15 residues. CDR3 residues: CASSFPGTGPSEQYF. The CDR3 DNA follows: TGTGCCAGCAGTTTCCCCGGGACCGGCCCAAGCGAGCAGTACTTC.

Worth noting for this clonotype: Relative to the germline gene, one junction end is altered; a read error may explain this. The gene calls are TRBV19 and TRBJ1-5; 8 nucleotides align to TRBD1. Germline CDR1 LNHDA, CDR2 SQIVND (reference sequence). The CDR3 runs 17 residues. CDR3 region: CASSARTGRSDYQPQRF. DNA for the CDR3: TGTGCCAGTAGTGCGCGGACAGGGAGGTCAGACTATCAGCCCCAGCGTTTT.

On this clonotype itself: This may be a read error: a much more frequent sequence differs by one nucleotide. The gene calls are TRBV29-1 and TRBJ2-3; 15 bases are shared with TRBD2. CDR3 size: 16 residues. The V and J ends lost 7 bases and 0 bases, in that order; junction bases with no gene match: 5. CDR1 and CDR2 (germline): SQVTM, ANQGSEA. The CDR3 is CSGRGLAGGSTDTQYF. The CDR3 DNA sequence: TGCAGCGGTAGGGGACTAGCGGGAGGTAGCACAGATACGCAGTATTTT.

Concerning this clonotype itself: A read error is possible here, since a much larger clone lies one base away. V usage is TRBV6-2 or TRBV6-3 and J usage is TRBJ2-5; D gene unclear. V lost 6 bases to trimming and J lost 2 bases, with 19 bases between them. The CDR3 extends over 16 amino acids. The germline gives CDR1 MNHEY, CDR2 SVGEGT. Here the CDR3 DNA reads TGTGCCAGCAGATATTTACGGGCCCTGGGACAAGAGACCCAGTACTTC. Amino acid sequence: CASRYLRALGQETQYF.

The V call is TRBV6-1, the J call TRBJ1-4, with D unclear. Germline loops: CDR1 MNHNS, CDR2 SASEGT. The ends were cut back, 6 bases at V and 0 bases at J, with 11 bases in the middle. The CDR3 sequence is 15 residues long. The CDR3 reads CASSVTEPTNEKLFF. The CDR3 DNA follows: TGTGCCAGCAGCGTTACAGAGCCAACTAATGAAAAACTGTTTTTT.

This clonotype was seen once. The CDR3 loop is CASSLGIQSGANVLTF. CDR3 sequence (DNA): TGTGCCAGCAGCTTGGGGATTCAATCTGGGGCCAACGTCCTGACTTTC. The V and J genes are TRBV5-6 and TRBJ2-6; D unresolved. V lost 0 bases and J lost 1, with 8 bases in between. Looked up from germline, CDR1 is SGHDT and CDR2 is YYEEEE. This CDR3 region has 16 residues.

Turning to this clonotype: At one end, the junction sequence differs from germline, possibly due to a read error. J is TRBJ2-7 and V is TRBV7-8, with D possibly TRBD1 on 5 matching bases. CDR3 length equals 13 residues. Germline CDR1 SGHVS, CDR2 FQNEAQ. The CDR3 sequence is CASTRRGRGEQYF. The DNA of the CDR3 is TGTGCTAGCACACGTAGGGGCCGTGGCGAGCAGTACTTC.

CDR3 DNA sequence: TGTGCCAGCAGCTCGGCGATAGCCTACGAGCAGTACTTC. This gives the protein CASSSAIAYEQYF. The rearrangement links TRBV12-3 or TRBV12-4 to TRBJ2-7; D gene unclear. V was trimmed by 6 bases and J by 2 bases, leaving 11 bases between them. This CDR3 has 13 amino acids.

The CDR3 DNA follows: TGTGCCAGCAGCTTAGAGGGACGCCACCAAGAGACCCAGTACTTC. Residues: CASSLEGRHQETQYF. V and J are TRBV7-9 and TRBJ2-5, with D perhaps TRBD1 or TRBD2 (5 bases each). CDR3 length equals 15 residues. Trimming took off 1 base at V and 0 bases at J, with 9 bases between the two ends. Germline CDR1 is SEHNR and CDR2 is FQNEAQ (reference sequence).